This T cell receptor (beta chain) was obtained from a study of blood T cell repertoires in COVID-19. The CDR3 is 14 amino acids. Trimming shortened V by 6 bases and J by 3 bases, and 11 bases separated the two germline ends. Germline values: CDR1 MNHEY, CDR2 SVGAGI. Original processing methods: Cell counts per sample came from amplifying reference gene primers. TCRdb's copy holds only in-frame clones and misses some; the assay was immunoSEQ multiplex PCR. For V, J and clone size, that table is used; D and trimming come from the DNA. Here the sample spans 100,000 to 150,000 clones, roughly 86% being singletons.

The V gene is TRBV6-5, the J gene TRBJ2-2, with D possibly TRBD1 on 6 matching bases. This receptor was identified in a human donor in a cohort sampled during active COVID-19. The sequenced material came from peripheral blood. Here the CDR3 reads CASRLDSDTGELFF. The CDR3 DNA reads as TGTGCCAGCAGACTGGACAGCGACACCGGGGAGCTGTTTTTT.